This is a list of T cell receptor beta chains from one sample in a study of identical twins. TCRdb recomputed calls from the 5' RACE reads with MiXCR, one row per CDR3 protein. This table has about 890,000 distinct CDR3 sequences, 10% to 15% appearing once. These data are also associated with another study on yellow fever vaccine responses in identical twins.

Source material: PBMCs. The receptors come from a woman aged 18-29 years in good health. The CDR3 runs from the conserved cysteine through the conserved F or W. The D gene is left open where the match is weak. Size values are once, few and many counts, or a class for expanded clones, and some rows have none.

TRBJ1-1 TRBV12-3/TRBV12-4 TRBD1 many TGTGCCAGCAGTAGACAGGGGGTGAACACTGAAGCTTTCTTT CASSRQGVNTEAFF
TRBJ2-5 TRBV7-7 - - TGTGCCAGCAGCTTAAAGCTCATGGACCGAACCACTAGGGAGACCCAGTACTTC CASSLKLMDRTTRETQYF
TRBJ1-2 TRBV12-3/TRBV12-4 TRBD1 many TGTGCCAGCAGTCGACAGGGGGCTTGGGGCTACACCTTC CASSRQGAWGYTF
TRBJ1-6 TRBV6-2/TRBV6-3 - - TGTGCCAGCAGCGACGTCATTAATTCACCCCTCCACTTT CASSDVINSPLHF
TRBJ2-1 TRBV5-1 TRBD2 few TGCGCCAGCAGCCTCCGGGAGGCACTACAAGAGCAGTTCTTC CASSLREALQEQFF
TRBJ2-3 TRBV5-1 TRBD1 - TGCGCCAGCAGCCCCCAGAGCCGGTGGGACAGGGTTAGAGATACGCAGTATTTT CASSPQSRWDRVRDTQYF
TRBJ2-7 TRBV10-3 TRBD2 few TGTGCCATCGGGGGACCGGGGACTAGCGGGAACTACGAGCAGTACTTC CAIGGPGTSGNYEQYF
TRBJ2-1 TRBV4-1 TRBD2 few TGCGCCAGCAGCCATTTAGGGACTAGGGGCAATGAGCAGTTCTTC CASSHLGTRGNEQFF
TRBJ2-7 TRBV19 TRBD1 many TGTGCCAGTAGCGACAGGGGTTACGAGCAGTACTTC CASSDRGYEQYF
TRBJ2-6 TRBV12-3/TRBV12-4 - few TGTGCCAGCAGCCTACGTACCTCTGGGGCCAACGTCCTGACTTTC CASSLRTSGANVLTF
TRBJ2-7 TRBV29-1 TRBD1 - TGCAGCGTTGAAGATCCCAGGGGGCAATACGAGCAGTACTTC CSVEDPRGQYEQYF
TRBJ2-3 TRBV19 - many TGTGCCAGTAGTACCATCTTGGCAGATACGCAGTATTTT CASSTILADTQYF
TRBJ2-1 TRBV2 - - TGTGCCGTCCGGGACTCGGACAATGAGCAGTTCTTC CAVRDSDNEQFF
TRBJ2-7 TRBV12-3/TRBV12-4 - many TGTGCCAGCAGTTTAAGGGTTCTGCACGAGCAGTACTTC CASSLRVLHEQYF
TRBJ2-5 TRBV20-1 - - TGCAGTGCCAAAACCCCGGGAGCGGCGGAGACCCAGTACTTC CSAKTPGAAETQYF
TRBJ2-1 TRBV19 TRBD2 - TGTGCCACGACTAGCGGGAGGGTGAATGAGCAGTTCTTC CATTSGRVNEQFF
TRBJ1-4 TRBV13 TRBD1 - TGTGCCAGCACCCGACAGGGGTCGAAAACTAATGAAAAACTGTTTTTT CASTRQGSKTNEKLFF
TRBJ2-1 TRBV6-1 - - TGTGCCAGCAAAATAGTGATGGGTTCCGATGAGCAGTTCTTC CASKIVMGSDEQFF
TRBJ1-5 TRBV15 TRBD1 - TGTGCCACCAGCAGAACACCGGGACAGGGGTCGCTGGGCAATCAGCCCCAGCATTTT CATSRTPGQGSLGNQPQHF
TRBJ2-6 TRBV6-5 TRBD1 few TGTGCCAGCAGTTTGACAGGGCCTGGGGCCAACGTCCTGACTTTC CASSLTGPGANVLTF
TRBJ2-1 TRBV11-2 TRBD1 few TGTGCCAGCAGCAGCCACGGGACAGGGGTTATCTACAATGAGCAGTTCTTC CASSSHGTGVIYNEQFF
TRBJ2-3 TRBV20-1 TRBD2 - TGCAGTGCTTACGGCGGGGGTCCCACAGATACGCAGTATTTT CSAYGGGPTDTQYF
TRBJ2-7 TRBV20-1 TRBD2 many TGCAGTGCTAGAGGGTTGATGGGAGTAGCGGGAGGTTACTCCTACGAGCAGTACTTC CSARGLMGVAGGYSYEQYF
TRBJ2-4 TRBV3-1 - few TGTGCCAGCAGCCAAGAGAACAGGGCGCACATTCAGTACTTC CASSQENRAHIQYF
TRBJ1-5 TRBV2 - many TGTGCCAGCAGCGCAGGACAGAATCAGCCCCAGCATTTT CASSAGQNQPQHF
TRBJ2-2 TRBV3-1 - many TGTGCCAGCAGCCAAGCCGGAACCCCGGGGGAGCTGTTTTTT CASSQAGTPGELFF
TRBJ1-2 TRBV7-9 - few TGTGCCAGCCCAGGCGGTCTAAGCAGCACCTCTAACTATGGCTACACCTTC CASPGGLSSTSNYGYTF
TRBJ2-1 TRBV6-2/TRBV6-3 TRBD2 - TGTGCCAGCAGTCCCGTTGAGCGGGACCACCTTTTGAAAGTCAATGAGCAGTTCTTC CASSPVERDHLLKVNEQFF
TRBJ1-1 TRBV27 - many TGTGCCAGCAGTTTATCGAGGCTGAACACTGAAGCTTTCTTT CASSLSRLNTEAFF
TRBJ1-5 TRBV3-1 TRBD1 - TGTGCCAGCAGGCAGACAGGGTACAATCAGCCCCAGCATTTT CASRQTGYNQPQHF
TRBJ2-1 TRBV29-1 - - TGCAGCGTTGAAGGATCTCGGTGGATCTCCCGTTCTGTTACCTTCTTC CSVEGSRWISRSVTFF
TRBJ2-5 TRBV12-3/TRBV12-4 TRBD2 few TGTGCCAGCAGTGCAGTAGCGGGGGGGGACCAAGAGACCCAGTACTTC CASSAVAGGDQETQYF
TRBJ1-6 TRBV20-1 - - TGCAGTGCTAGACGCCAGTTCGTTAATTCACCCCTCCACTTT CSARRQFVNSPLHF
TRBJ2-1 TRBV3-1 - few TGTGCCAGCAGCCAAGGAAGCGGCATCGCCGTCAGAGGGCAGTTCTTC CASSQGSGIAVRGQFF
TRBJ1-5 TRBV7-9 TRBD1 few TGTGCCAGCAGCCCGGGGACAGGGGGCTCCGGGCAGCCCCAGCATTTT CASSPGTGGSGQPQHF
TRBJ2-3 TRBV11-2 - many TGTGCCAGCAGCTTATTCCAGTCGACCACAGATACGCAGTATTTT CASSLFQSTTDTQYF
TRBJ2-1 TRBV20-1 - few TGCAGTGCTACCGGGGGCGGGACAAGCAACAATGAGCAGTTCTTC CSATGGGTSNNEQFF
TRBJ1-2 TRBV29-1 TRBD1 many TGCAGCGCCCCAGGGGGTGAGGGTGGCTATGGCTACACCTTC CSAPGGEGGYGYTF
TRBJ2-1 TRBV7-2 - few TGTGCCAGCAGCTACGGACTTAGAGATGAGCAGTTCTTC CASSYGLRDEQFF